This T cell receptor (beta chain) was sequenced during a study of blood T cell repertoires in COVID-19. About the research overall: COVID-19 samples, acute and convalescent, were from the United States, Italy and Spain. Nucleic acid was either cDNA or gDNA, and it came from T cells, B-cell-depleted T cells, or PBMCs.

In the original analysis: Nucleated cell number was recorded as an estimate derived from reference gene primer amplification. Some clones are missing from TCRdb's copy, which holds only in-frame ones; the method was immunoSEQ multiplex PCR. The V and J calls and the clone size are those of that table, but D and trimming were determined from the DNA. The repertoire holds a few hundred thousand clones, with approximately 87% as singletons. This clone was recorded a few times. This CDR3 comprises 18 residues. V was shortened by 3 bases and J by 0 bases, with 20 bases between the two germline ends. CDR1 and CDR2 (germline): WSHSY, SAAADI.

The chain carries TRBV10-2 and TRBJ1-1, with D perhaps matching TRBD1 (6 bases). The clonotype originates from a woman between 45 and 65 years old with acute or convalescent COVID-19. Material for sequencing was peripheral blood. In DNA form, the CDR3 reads TGCGCCAGCAGTGACCCAGGGGCAGTGGGAAATATGAACACTGAAGCTTTCTTT. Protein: CASSDPGAVGNMNTEAFF.